The 32 T cell receptor beta chains in this list originate from one sample, sequenced in a study of T cell responses to AZD1222 COVID-19 vaccine. Here immunoSEQ multiplex PCR was the method, and the copy in TCRdb shows in-frame clones only, minus some. The table records tens of thousands of clones, around nine tenths of them present only once. The input for sequencing was peripheral blood, taken on day 0 of AZD1222 vaccination. The origin of the receptors is an adult in good health.

The V call is TRBV6-5, the J call TRBJ2-2, with a weak D call TRBD2 (7 bases). Per the germline V gene, CDR1 is MNHEY and CDR2 is SVGAGI. V was clipped by 8 bases and J by 5 bases, with 18 bases between them. The CDR3 runs to 15 residues. The CDR3 bases are TGTGCCAGCCGGCCCTGGGGGGGCGAGACCGGGGAGCTGTTTTTT. Its protein is CASRPWGGETGELFF.

V and J are TRBV27 and TRBJ1-3; no clear D gene. V lost 3 bases to trimming and J lost 4 bases, with 7 bases between them. Germline loops: CDR1 MNHEY, CDR2 SMNVEV (reference sequence). This CDR3 has 13 amino acids. CDR3 coding DNA: TGTGCCAGCAGTTTTGTCGGCGGAAACACCATATATTTT. Translating it yields CASSFVGGNTIYF.

This chain connects TRBV4-3 to TRBJ2-3; TRBD2 matches at 7 bases. Germline values: CDR1 LGHNA, CDR2 YSLEER. This CDR3 spans 17 amino acids. J lost 5 bases, V lost 3 bases, and 14 bases had no gene match. CDR3 sequence: CASSQGRGAGIIDTQYF. The CDR3 DNA is TGCGCCAGCAGCCAGGGAAGGGGAGCGGGGATTATAGATACGCAGTATTTT.

This sequence joins TRBV7-9 and TRBJ2-7; TRBD2 aligns across 13 bases. CDR3 length: 15 residues. Per the germline V gene, CDR1 is SEHNR and CDR2 is FQNEAQ (reference sequence). V was pared by 5 bases and J by 5 bases, with 6 bases of the junction left unmatched. The CDR3 spells CASSVGLAGVHEQYF. CDR3 in DNA: TGTGCCAGCAGCGTAGGACTAGCGGGAGTACACGAGCAGTACTTC.

V usage is TRBV7-9 and J usage is TRBJ2-3, with TRBD1 identical over 11 bases. The CDR3 has 15 amino acids. From germline, CDR1 is SEHNR and CDR2 FQNEAQ (reference sequence). V lost 4 bases to trimming and J lost 5 bases; unmatched junction nucleotides: 5. The CDR3 loop reads CASSSGQGAKDTQYF. CDR3 in DNA: TGTGCCAGCAGCTCTGGACAGGGGGCAAAAGATACGCAGTATTTT.

The CDR3 is CASSQDQGSNYNEQFF. CDR3 coding DNA: TGTGCCAGCAGCCAAGATCAGGGGTCCAACTACAATGAGCAGTTCTTC. The V call is TRBV14, the J call TRBJ2-1; perhaps TRBD1 as D (6 bases). The germline gives CDR1 SGHDN, CDR2 FVKESK. V was shortened by 0 bases and J by 3 bases, with 12 bases between the two germline ends. The CDR3 has 16 residues. Full variable domain (missing parts from reference TRBV14 and TRBJ2-1): EAGVTQFPSHSVIEKGQTVTLRCDPISGHDNLYWYRRVMGKEIKFLLHFVKESKQDESGMPNNRFLAERTGGTYSTLKVQPAELEDSGVYFCASSQDQGSNYNEQFFGPGTRLTVL.

This clone is a singleton in its sample. This chain uses TRBV5-4 with TRBJ1-4; D gene ambiguous. V dropped 0 bases and J dropped 5 bases, with 5 bases sitting between them. Per germline, CDR1 SGHNT and CDR2 YYREEE (reference sequence). The CDR3 consists of 13 residues. CDR3 loop: CASSLGGNEKLFF. The CDR3 nucleotides are TGTGCCAGCAGCTTGGGCGGAAATGAAAAACTGTTTTTT.

The genes are TRBV7-9 and TRBJ2-3; TRBD2 matches 7 bases. This CDR3 contains 15 residues. CDR1 and CDR2 from the germline V gene are SEHNR and FQNEAQ (reference sequence). The V and J ends lost 5 bases and 3 bases, in that order; junction bases with no gene match: 8. The CDR3 region is CASSPRGGVTDTQYF. In DNA, the CDR3 is TGTGCCAGCAGCCCGCGGGGAGGGGTGACAGATACGCAGTATTTT.

The V call is TRBV7-2, the J call TRBJ1-5; D is ambiguous. The V end was cut by 2 bases, the J end by 6 bases, with 14 bases between. The CDR3 has 15 residues. Germline V gene data show CDR1 as SGHTA and CDR2 as FQGNSA. The CDR3 DNA is TGTGCCAGCAGCTTAACTCTTAGCGACGGTCAGCCCCAGCATTTT. Its protein is CASSLTLSDGQPQHF. The whole variable domain, filled in from reference TRBV7-2 and TRBJ1-5, reads GAGVSQSPSNKVTEKGKDVELRCDPISGHTALYWYRQSLGQGLEFLIYFQGNSAPDKSGLPSDRFSAERTGGSVSTLTIQRTQQEDSAVYLCASSLTLSDGQPQHFGDGTRLSIL.

The V call is TRBV6-5, the J call TRBJ1-5; 8 bases map to TRBD1. CDR3 length: 15 residues. Germline V gene lookup returns CDR1 MNHEY and CDR2 SVGAGI. V shed 4 bases and J 3 bases; nucleotides not matched to a gene: 5. The DNA of the CDR3 is TGTGCCAGCAGTTTTGACAGGGGCCCCAATCAGCCCCAGCATTTT. Encoded protein: CASSFDRGPNQPQHF.

The V and J genes are TRBV19 and TRBJ1-1; possibly TRBD1 for D (6 bases). V shed 7 bases and J shed 1 base, with 13 bases lying between them. Germline CDR1 is LNHDA and CDR2 is SQIVND (reference sequence). This CDR3 has 14 amino acids. The CDR3 coding sequence is TGTGCCAGTACGGGCCAGGGGACGAACACTGAAGCTTTCTTT. Amino acids: CASTGQGTNTEAFF.

The chain links TRBV5-8 to TRBJ1-2, with 10 bases matching TRBD1. This CDR3 is built from 16 residues. CDR1 is SGHTS and CDR2 is YDEGEE in the germline V gene. The V and J ends lost 4 bases and 7 bases, in that order; junction bases with no gene match: 13. The CDR3 nucleotides read TGTGCCAGCAGCCAGCCGGGACAGGGGTTGATGGGTGGCTACACCTTC. The encoded protein is CASSQPGQGLMGGYTF.

This sequence joins TRBV29-1 and TRBJ2-7, with D possibly matching TRBD1 (6 bases). The germline V gene has CDR1 SQVTM and CDR2 ANQGSEA. The CDR3 is 13 residues long. The ends were cut back, 4 bases at V and 5 bases at J, with 15 bases in the middle. CDR3: CSVVKQGRDEQYF. DNA for the CDR3: TGCAGCGTTGTAAAACAGGGACGGGACGAGCAGTACTTC.

This chain uses TRBV19 with TRBJ1-4; D uncertain. This CDR3 is built from 16 residues. Trimming took 10 bases from V and 0 from J, leaving 18 bases between them. Germline V CDR1 and CDR2: LNHDA, SQIVND (reference sequence). In DNA, the CDR3 is TGTGCCACTGGGTTGGCCGGCAAAACAACTAATGAAAAACTGTTTTTT. Translating it yields CATGLAGKTTNEKLFF.

This rearrangement joins TRBV7-2 to TRBJ1-4; no firm D call. CDR3 length: 11 residues. Between the trimmed V and J ends, which lost 5 bases and 10 bases, there was a span of 8 bases. CDR1 and CDR2 (germline): SGHTA, FQGNSA. CDR3 amino acids: CASSPGRKLFF. CDR3 sequence (DNA): TGTGCCAGCAGCCCGGGGAGAAAACTGTTTTTT.

This sequence joins TRBV11-2 and TRBJ1-1, with TRBD1 as a possible D gene (5 bases). The germline V and J ends were trimmed by 4 bases and 7 bases, with 13 bases remaining between them. Germline V CDR1 and CDR2: SGHAT, FQNNGV. The CDR3 totals 13 residues. The CDR3 nucleotides are TGTGCCAGCAGCTCGTCTTTTGGGGGTGAAGCTTTCTTT. Translating it yields CASSSSFGGEAFF. The full variable domain, in which reference TRBV11-2 and TRBJ1-1 provide the parts outside the CDR3, is EAGVAQSPRYKIIEKRQSVAFWCNPISGHATLYWYQQILGQGPKLLIQFQNNGVVDDSQLPKDRFSAERLKGVDSTLKIQPAKLEDSAVYLCASSSSFGGEAFFGQGTRLTVV.

A few counts support this clone. The rearrangement uses TRBV12-3 or TRBV12-4 and TRBJ2-1; D ambiguous. Trimming shortened V by 8 bases and J by 4 bases, and 12 bases separated the two germline ends. CDR3 size: 13 residues. CDR3 residues: CASLFGPYNEQFF. The CDR3 nucleotides are TGTGCCAGCCTCTTTGGACCTTACAATGAGCAGTTCTTC.

This chain uses TRBV11-2 with TRBJ1-3, with a possible D match to TRBD1 (6 bases). Per the germline V gene, CDR1 is SGHAT and CDR2 is FQNNGV. Trimming removed 3 bases at V and 4 bases at J, with 16 bases between. The CDR3 runs to 16 residues. The CDR3 DNA is TGTGCCAGCAGCTTCGGGGCCCCAAGGGGGGGAAACACCATATATTTT. It specifies CASSFGAPRGGNTIYF.

The count of this clone is one. This chain connects TRBV19 to TRBJ1-2; 7 nucleotides agree with TRBD1. The ends lost 3 bases at V and 6 bases at J; junction bases unmatched: 4. Germline V gene data show CDR1 as LNHDA and CDR2 as SQIVND (reference sequence). This CDR3 has 13 amino acids. CDR3 sequence (DNA): TGTGCCAGTAGTATCACAGGGGCGGATGGCTACACCTTC. It specifies CASSITGADGYTF.

The V and J genes are TRBV11-2 and TRBJ2-7, with 9 bases aligning to TRBD2. V lost 2 bases and J lost 0; bases outside the gene matches: 5. This CDR3 region has 16 residues. CDR1 and CDR2 (germline): SGHAT, FQNNGV. CDR3 sequence: CASSLRLAGSSYEQYF. The DNA of the CDR3 is TGTGCCAGCAGCTTAAGGCTAGCGGGATCCTCCTACGAGCAGTACTTC.

This chain connects TRBV10-3 to TRBJ2-7; possibly TRBD2 for D (6 bases). Germline lookup yields CDR1 ENHRY and CDR2 SYGVKD. This CDR3 has 13 amino acids. Trimming shortened V by 10 bases and J by 5 bases, and 18 bases separated the two germline ends. The CDR3 DNA reads TGTGCCACTGCGGGCGGGGAGAACCACGAGCAGTACTTC. This sequence encodes CATAGGENHEQYF.

This chain uses TRBV11-2 with TRBJ1-2, with D unresolved. The V end lost 5 bases, the J end lost 3 bases, and 10 bases lay between the germline ends. The CDR3 extends over 13 amino acids. Germline-derived CDR1 and CDR2 are SGHAT and FQNNGV. In nucleotides, the CDR3 is TGTGCCAGCAGCCGTGAGGGCCACTATGGCTACACCTTC. This translates into CASSREGHYGYTF.

This chain connects TRBV5-6 to TRBJ2-7; TRBD2 matches 9 bases. V lost 2 bases and J lost 6; bases outside the gene matches: 9. This CDR3 comprises 15 residues. Per the germline V gene, CDR1 is SGHDT and CDR2 is YYEEEE. The CDR3 sequence: CASSFLSGRGGEQYF. DNA of the CDR3: TGTGCCAGCAGCTTCCTTAGCGGGAGAGGAGGCGAGCAGTACTTC. Full variable domain (outside the CDR3, taken from reference TRBV5-6 and TRBJ2-7): DAGVTQSPTHLIKTRGQQVTLRCSPKSGHDTVSWYQQALGQGPQFIFQYYEEEERQRGNFPDRFSGHQFPNYSSELNVNALLLGDSALYLCASSFLSGRGGEQYFGPGTRLTVT.

The chain joins TRBV7-2 to TRBJ2-7; 8 bases match TRBD1. The CDR3 spans 14 residues. V shed 6 bases, J shed 3 bases, and the junction held 7 bases outside the gene matches. Germline V gene lookup returns CDR1 SGHTA and CDR2 FQGNSA. CDR3 bases: TGTGCCAGCAGGACCGGGACAGGAGTCTACGAGCAGTACTTC. Amino acid sequence: CASRTGTGVYEQYF.

The genes are TRBV4-3 and TRBJ2-1; 9 bases agree with TRBD1. The CDR3 extends over 15 amino acids. V trimming: 10 bases; J trimming: 4 bases; junction bases outside the gene matches: 11. Germline V gene sequence: CDR1 LGHNA, CDR2 YSLEER. CDR3 in DNA: TGCGCCACCTCCGGGACAGGGAATGGTTACAATGAGCAGTTCTTC. It specifies CATSGTGNGYNEQFF.

The rearrangement joins TRBV5-4 to TRBJ2-1; the match to TRBD2 covers 9 bases. V shed 4 bases, J shed 6 bases, and the junction held 8 bases outside the gene matches. Per germline, CDR1 SGHNT and CDR2 YYREEE (reference sequence). The CDR3 is 15 amino acids. The DNA for the CDR3 is TGTGCCAGCAGCCGGACGGGCGGGAGGGGCAATGAGCAGTTCTTC. Protein: CASSRTGGRGNEQFF.

The V call is TRBV5-6, the J call TRBJ1-6, with 8 bases matching TRBD1. This CDR3 spans 15 amino acids. V was clipped by 0 bases and J by 7 bases; unmatched bases: 3. Germline V gene lookup returns CDR1 SGHDT and CDR2 YYEEEE. CDR3 protein: CASSLGQGLNSPLHF. The CDR3 nucleotides read TGTGCCAGCAGCTTGGGACAGGGGTTAAATTCACCCCTCCACTTT.

This clone appeared once. The J gene is TRBJ2-2, the V gene TRBV5-6; D call uncertain. The CDR3 has 13 residues. Germline V gene data show CDR1 as SGHDT and CDR2 as YYEEEE. V dropped 2 bases and J dropped 3 bases, with 5 bases sitting between them. Here the CDR3 DNA reads TGTGCCAGCAGCTTCGGGTACACCGGGGAGCTGTTTTTT. This translates into CASSFGYTGELFF.

This clone was detected only once. V is TRBV15 and J is TRBJ1-5; D is perhaps TRBD1 (5 bases). Germline V gene data show CDR1 as LNHNV and CDR2 as YYDKDF (reference sequence). The CDR3 loop spans 15 amino acids. V was shortened by 0 bases and J by 5 bases, with 11 bases between the two germline ends. This CDR3 is CATSRDGQGDQPQHF. CDR3 nucleotide sequence: TGTGCCACCAGCAGAGATGGGCAGGGCGATCAGCCCCAGCATTTT.

V is TRBV6-5 and J is TRBJ2-1; D not certain. The CDR3 covers 13 residues. Trimming removed 0 bases at V and 7 bases at J, with 7 bases between. Per germline, CDR1 MNHEY and CDR2 SVGAGI. CDR3 nucleotide sequence: TGTGCCAGCAGTTACTCGAGAATGAATGAGCAGTTCTTC. Its translation: CASSYSRMNEQFF.

The genes are TRBV30 and TRBJ1-2; 7 positions match TRBD1. This CDR3 is 15 amino acids long. Trimming at V came to 0 bases and at J to 4 bases, leaving 8 bases not matched to a gene. CDR1 and CDR2 (germline): GTSNPN, SVGIG (reference sequence). CDR3 region: CAWSVKGARPYGYTF. The DNA of the CDR3 is TGTGCCTGGAGTGTAAAGGGGGCAAGGCCCTATGGCTACACCTTC.

This clone was recorded only once. The rearrangement uses TRBV5-4 and TRBJ2-1; TRBD1 might be the D (5 bases). Germline CDR1 SGHNT, CDR2 YYREEE (reference sequence). The length of the CDR3 is 14 residues. V lost 1 base and J lost 9, with 14 bases in between. The CDR3 spells CASSLQGRGSEQFF. The CDR3 DNA is TGTGCCAGCAGCTTGCAAGGAAGGGGAAGTGAGCAGTTCTTC.